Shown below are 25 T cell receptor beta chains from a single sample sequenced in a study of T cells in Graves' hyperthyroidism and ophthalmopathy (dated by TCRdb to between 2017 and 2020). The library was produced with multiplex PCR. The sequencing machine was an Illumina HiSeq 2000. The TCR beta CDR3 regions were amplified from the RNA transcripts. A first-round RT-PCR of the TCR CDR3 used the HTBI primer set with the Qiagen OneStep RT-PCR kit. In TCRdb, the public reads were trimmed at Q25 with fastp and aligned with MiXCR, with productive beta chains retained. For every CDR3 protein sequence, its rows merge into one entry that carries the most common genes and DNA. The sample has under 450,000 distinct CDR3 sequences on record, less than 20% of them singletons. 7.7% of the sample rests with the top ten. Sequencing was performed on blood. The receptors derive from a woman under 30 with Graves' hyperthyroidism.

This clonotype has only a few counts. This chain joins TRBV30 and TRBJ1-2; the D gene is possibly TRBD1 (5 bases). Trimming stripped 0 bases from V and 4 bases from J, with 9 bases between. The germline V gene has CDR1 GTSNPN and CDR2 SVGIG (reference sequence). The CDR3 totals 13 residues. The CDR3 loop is CAWSVGVSYGYTF. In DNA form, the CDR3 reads TGTGCCTGGAGTGTGGGGGTGAGCTATGGCTACACCTTC.

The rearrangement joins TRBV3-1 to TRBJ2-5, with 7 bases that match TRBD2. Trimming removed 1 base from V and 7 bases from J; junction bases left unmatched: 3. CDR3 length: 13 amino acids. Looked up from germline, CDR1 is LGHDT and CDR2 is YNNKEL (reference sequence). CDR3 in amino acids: CASSQGREGTQYF. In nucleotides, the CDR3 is TGTGCCAGCAGCCAAGGCAGGGAGGGGACCCAGTACTTC.

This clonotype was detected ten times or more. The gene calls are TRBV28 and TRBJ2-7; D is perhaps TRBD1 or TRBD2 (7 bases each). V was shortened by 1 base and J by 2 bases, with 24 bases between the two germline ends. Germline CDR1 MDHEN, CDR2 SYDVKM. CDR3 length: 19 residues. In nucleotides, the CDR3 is TGTGCCAGCAGTTTATACGGGCGGGGAGGGACAGTGGACCCCTACGAGCAGTACTTC. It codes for CASSLYGRGGTVDPYEQYF.

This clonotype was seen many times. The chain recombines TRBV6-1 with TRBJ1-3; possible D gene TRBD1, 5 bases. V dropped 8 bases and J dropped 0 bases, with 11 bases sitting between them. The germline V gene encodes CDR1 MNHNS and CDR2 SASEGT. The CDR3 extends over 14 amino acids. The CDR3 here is CASWGLASGNTIYF. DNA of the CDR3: TGTGCCAGCTGGGGCCTTGCCTCTGGAAACACCATATATTTT.

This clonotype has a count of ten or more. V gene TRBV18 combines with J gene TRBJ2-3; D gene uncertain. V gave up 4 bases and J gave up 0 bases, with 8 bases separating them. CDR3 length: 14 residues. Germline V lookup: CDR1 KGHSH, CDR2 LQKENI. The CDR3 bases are TGTGCCAGCTCACGCCGTCCTAGCACAGATACGCAGTATTTT. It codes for CASSRRPSTDTQYF.

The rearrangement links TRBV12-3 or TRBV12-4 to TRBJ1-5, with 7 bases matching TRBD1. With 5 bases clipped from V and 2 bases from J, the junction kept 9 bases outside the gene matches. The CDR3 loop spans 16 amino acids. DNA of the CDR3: TGTGCCAGCAGTCCCACAGGGGCAGGGGGCAATCAGCCCCAGCATTTT. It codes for CASSPTGAGGNQPQHF.

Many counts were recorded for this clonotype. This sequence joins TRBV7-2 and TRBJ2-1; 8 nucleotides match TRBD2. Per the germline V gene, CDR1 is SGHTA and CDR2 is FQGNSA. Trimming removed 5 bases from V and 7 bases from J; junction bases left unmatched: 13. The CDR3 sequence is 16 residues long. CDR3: CASSPRAGGAGNEQFF. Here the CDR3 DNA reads TGTGCCAGCAGCCCCAGGGCCGGGGGGGCCGGTAATGAGCAGTTCTTC.

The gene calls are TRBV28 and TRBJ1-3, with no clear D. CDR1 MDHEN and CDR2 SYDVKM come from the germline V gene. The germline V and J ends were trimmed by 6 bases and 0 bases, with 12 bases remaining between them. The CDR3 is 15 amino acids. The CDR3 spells CASRLGVSSGNTIYF. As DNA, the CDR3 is TGTGCCAGCAGGTTGGGAGTGAGCTCTGGAAACACCATATATTTT.

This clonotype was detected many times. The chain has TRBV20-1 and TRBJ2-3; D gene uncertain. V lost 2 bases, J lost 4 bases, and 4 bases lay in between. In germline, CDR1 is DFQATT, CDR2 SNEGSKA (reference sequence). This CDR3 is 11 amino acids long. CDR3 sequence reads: CSARRSDTQYF. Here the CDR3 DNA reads TGCAGTGCTAGACGTTCAGATACGCAGTATTTT.

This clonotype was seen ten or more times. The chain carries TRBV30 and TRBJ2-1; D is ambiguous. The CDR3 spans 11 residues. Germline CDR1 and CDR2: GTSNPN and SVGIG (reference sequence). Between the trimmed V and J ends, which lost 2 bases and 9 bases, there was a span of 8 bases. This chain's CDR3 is CAWSKVTEQFF. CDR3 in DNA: TGTGCCTGGAGTAAGGTGACTGAGCAGTTCTTC.

In nucleotides, the CDR3 is TGTGCCAGCAGCTTGGTCAGGGTCTATGGCTACACCTTC. This gives the protein CASSLVRVYGYTF. The V call is TRBV5-6, the J call TRBJ1-2, with D perhaps matching TRBD1 (5 bases). Germline CDR1 reads SGHDT; CDR2 reads YYEEEE. The length of the CDR3 is 13 residues. Trimming took off 0 bases at V and 4 bases at J, with 7 bases between the two ends.

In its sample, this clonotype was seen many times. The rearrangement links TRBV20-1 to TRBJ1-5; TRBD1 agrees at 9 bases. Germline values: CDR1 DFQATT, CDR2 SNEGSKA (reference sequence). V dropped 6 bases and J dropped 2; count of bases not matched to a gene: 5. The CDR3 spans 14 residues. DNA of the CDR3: TGCAGTGCCCTGGACAGGGGTGGCAATCAGCCCCAGCATTTT. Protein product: CSALDRGGNQPQHF.

CDR3 protein: CASSEFSGGILFF. CDR3 coding DNA: TGTGCCAGCAGTGAATTCTCCGGAGGAATTCTGTTTTTT. This chain joins TRBV2 and TRBJ1-4; no clear D gene. The CDR3 covers 13 residues. The V gene lost 2 bases and the J gene lost 14 bases, with 15 bases spanning the gap. Germline V lookup: CDR1 SNHLY, CDR2 FYNNEI.

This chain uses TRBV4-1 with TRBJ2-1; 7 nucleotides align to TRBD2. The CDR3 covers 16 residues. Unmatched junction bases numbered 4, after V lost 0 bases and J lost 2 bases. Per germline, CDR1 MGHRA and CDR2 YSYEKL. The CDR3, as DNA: TGCGCCAGCAGCCAAGATGGGGGAGGGCCCTACAATGAGCAGTTCTTC. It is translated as CASSQDGGGPYNEQFF.

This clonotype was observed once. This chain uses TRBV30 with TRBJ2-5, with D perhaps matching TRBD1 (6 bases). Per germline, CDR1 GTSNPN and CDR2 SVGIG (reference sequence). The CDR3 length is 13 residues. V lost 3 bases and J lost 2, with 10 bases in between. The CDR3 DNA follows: TGTGCCTGGAGGGGGGCAGGACAAGAGACCCAGTACTTC. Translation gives CAWRGAGQETQYF.

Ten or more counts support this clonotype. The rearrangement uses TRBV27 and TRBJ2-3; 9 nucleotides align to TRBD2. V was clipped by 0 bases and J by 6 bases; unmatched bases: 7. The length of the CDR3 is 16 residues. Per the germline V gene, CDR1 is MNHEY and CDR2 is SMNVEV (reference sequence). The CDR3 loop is CASSLSISGGPDTQYF. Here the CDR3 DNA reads TGTGCCAGCAGTTTATCGATTAGCGGGGGTCCGGATACGCAGTATTTT.

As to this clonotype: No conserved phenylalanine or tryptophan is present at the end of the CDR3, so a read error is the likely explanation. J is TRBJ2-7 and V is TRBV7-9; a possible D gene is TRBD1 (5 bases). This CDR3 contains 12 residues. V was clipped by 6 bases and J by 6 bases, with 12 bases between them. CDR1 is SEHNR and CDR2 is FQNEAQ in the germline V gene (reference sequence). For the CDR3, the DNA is TGTGCCAGCAGTTTCCAGGGTGGCGAGCAGTACCTC. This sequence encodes CASSFQGGEQYL.

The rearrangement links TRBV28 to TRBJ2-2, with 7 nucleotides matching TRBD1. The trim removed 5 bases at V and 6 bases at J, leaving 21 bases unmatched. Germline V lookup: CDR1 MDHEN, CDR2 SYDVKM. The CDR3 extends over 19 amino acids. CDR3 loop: CASSLYTPDSNQGAGELFF. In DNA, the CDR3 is TGTGCCAGCAGTCTCTATACCCCGGACAGCAACCAGGGGGCCGGGGAGCTGTTTTTT. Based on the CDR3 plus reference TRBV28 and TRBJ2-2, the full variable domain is DVKVTQSSRYLVKRTGEKVFLECVQDMDHENMFWYRQDPGLGLRLIYFSYDVKMKEKGDIPEGYSVSREKKERFSLILESASTNQTSMYLCASSLYTPDSNQGAGELFFGEGSRLTVL.

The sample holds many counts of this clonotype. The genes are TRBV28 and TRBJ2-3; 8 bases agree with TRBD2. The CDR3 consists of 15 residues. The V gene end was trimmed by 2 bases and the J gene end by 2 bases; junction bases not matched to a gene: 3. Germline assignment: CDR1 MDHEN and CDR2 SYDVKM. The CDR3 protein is CASSLAGGHTDTQYF. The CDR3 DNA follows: TGTGCCAGCAGTTTAGCGGGGGGCCACACAGATACGCAGTATTTT.

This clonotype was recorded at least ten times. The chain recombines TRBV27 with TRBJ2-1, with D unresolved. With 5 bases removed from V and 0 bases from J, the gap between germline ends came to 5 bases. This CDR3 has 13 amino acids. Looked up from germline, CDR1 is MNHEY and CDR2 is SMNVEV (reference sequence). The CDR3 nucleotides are TGTGCCAGCAGTGCGGACTCCTACAATGAGCAGTTCTTC. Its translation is CASSADSYNEQFF.

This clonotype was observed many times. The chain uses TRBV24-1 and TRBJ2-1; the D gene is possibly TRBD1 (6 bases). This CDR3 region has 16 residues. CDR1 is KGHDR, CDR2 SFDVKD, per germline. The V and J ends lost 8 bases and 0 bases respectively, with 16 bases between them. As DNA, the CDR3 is TGTGCCACCAAAAGCAACAGGGCGAGCTCCTACAATGAGCAGTTCTTC. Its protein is CATKSNRASSYNEQFF.

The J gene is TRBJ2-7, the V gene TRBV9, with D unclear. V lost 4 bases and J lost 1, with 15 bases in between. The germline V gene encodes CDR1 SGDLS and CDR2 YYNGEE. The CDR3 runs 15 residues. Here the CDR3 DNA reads TGTGCCAGCAGCTCTAGGGCTAGTGGGTCCTACGAGCAGTACTTC. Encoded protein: CASSSRASGSYEQYF.

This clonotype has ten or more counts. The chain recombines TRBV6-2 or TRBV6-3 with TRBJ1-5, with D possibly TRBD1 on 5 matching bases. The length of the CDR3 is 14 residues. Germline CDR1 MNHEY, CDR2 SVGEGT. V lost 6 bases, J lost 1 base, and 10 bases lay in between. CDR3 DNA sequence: TGTGCCAGCAGATCCGGGACCAGCAATCAGCCCCAGCATTTT. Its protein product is CASRSGTSNQPQHF.

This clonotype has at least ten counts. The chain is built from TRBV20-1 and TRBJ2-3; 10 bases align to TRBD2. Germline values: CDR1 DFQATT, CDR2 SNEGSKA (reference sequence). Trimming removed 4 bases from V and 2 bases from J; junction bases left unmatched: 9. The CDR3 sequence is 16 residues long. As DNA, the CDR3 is TGCAGTGCTAAGAAAGGACTAGCGGCAATCACAGATACGCAGTATTTT. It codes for CSAKKGLAAITDTQYF.

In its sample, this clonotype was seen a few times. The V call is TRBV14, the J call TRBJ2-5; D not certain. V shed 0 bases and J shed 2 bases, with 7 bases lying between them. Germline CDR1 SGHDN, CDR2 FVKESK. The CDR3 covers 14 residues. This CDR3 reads CASSQEGWQETQYF. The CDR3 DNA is TGTGCCAGCAGCCAAGAAGGGTGGCAAGAGACCCAGTACTTC.